Listed here are 5 T cell receptor beta chains from one sample, sequenced in a study of CD8 T cells in ankylosing spondylitis. Study conclusions and caveats: The study identified a TCR beta motif of 7 or 8 highly homologous variants that appeared characteristic of ankylosing spondylitis blood.

TCRdb re-derived calls from the 5' RACE reads in MiXCR, one entry per CDR3 protein. The sample includes 220,000 or so distinct CDR3 sequences, approximately 20% of them seen just once. What these receptors recognize is not known. Sequencing was done on a sample of blood, either unsorted or a sorted T cell fraction (not recorded which). The origin of the receptors is a male donor with ankylosing spondylitis.

The sample holds many counts of this clonotype. The chain carries TRBV4-3 and TRBJ2-1, with 12 bases aligning to TRBD2. V lost 0 bases to trimming and J lost 7 bases; unmatched junction nucleotides: 7. This CDR3 region has 17 residues. From germline, CDR1 is LGHNA and CDR2 YSLEER. CDR3 in amino acids: CASSQDRETSGSNEQFF. The CDR3 nucleotides read TGCGCCAGCAGCCAAGATCGTGAGACTAGCGGGAGTAATGAGCAGTTCTTC.

The V call is TRBV2, the J call TRBJ2-1; 15 nucleotides line up with TRBD2. Germline CDR1 SNHLY, CDR2 FYNNEI. This CDR3 comprises 18 residues. The chain's CDR3 is CTRSSGLAGGPSYNEQFF. The CDR3 nucleotides read TGTACCCGCAGTTCGGGACTAGCGGGAGGCCCGTCCTACAATGAGCAGTTCTTC.

This clonotype has only one observation. The chain employs TRBV19 and TRBJ2-3, with 8 nucleotides matching TRBD2. Germline lookup yields CDR1 LNHDA and CDR2 SQIVND (reference sequence). The CDR3 is made up of 18 amino acids. V shed 4 bases, J shed 2 bases, and the junction held 14 bases outside the gene matches. The CDR3 region has the DNA TGTGCCAGTAGTACCTCCCCCGGGCGGGGGGCTTTCACAGATACGCAGTATTTT. Residues: CASSTSPGRGAFTDTQYF.

This clonotype was recorded a few times. The chain is built from TRBV27 and TRBJ2-7, with TRBD1 identical over 8 bases. Germline V gives CDR1 MNHEY, CDR2 SMNVEV (reference sequence). This CDR3 is 14 amino acids long. The J segment lost 2 bases and the V segment lost 7 bases, leaving 7 bases of the junction unmatched. The CDR3 is CASNPTGVTYEQYF. The CDR3 DNA is TGTGCCAGCAACCCGACAGGGGTGACCTACGAGCAGTACTTC.

The chain carries TRBV4-1 and TRBJ2-1; D is uncertain. V dropped 1 base and J dropped 0 bases, with 10 bases sitting between them. Germline V gene data show CDR1 as MGHRA and CDR2 as YSYEKL. CDR3 size: 16 residues. CDR3 nucleotides: TGCGCCAGCAGCCAAGGGCTCCGAAGCTCCTACAATGAGCAGTTCTTC. Protein: CASSQGLRSSYNEQFF.